This section outlines one T cell receptor beta chain sequence together with its context. Its antigen is not identified. The sample contains more than one DNA sequence encoding this CDR3. This record belongs to a study of shared clonotypes between healthy human individuals. Study conclusions and caveats: Although depth was large, rarefaction showed that sequencing of the sorted subsets was incomplete.

Here immunoSEQ multiplex PCR was the method, and the copy in TCRdb shows in-frame clones only, minus some. The repertoire has around 550,000 clones, 90% to 97% of them found once; the top ten carry about 0.064%. The TCR was taken from a young woman in good health. The specimen sequenced was naive CD4+ T cells sorted from blood. Subset of the sample: CD45RA+ positively selected.

CDR3 sequence: CASSLGGPTDTQYF. CDR3 nucleotides: TGCGCCAGCAGCTTGGGAGGACCTACAGATACGCAGTATTTT. This chain joins TRBV5-1 and TRBJ2-3; D is ambiguous. Germline CDR1 and CDR2: SGHRS and YFSETQ. V was clipped by 0 bases and J by 3 bases, with 8 bases between them. The CDR3 covers 14 residues.